This TCR beta chain was recovered during a study of T cells in Graves' hyperthyroidism and ophthalmopathy. TCR beta CDR3 regions were amplified from RNA. During a first-round RT-PCR of the TCR CDR3, the HTBI primer set was used. MiXCR, applied by TCRdb to the multiplex PCR reads, yields one record per CDR3 protein. The sample contains more than 350,000 distinct CDR3 sequences, about 15% of which appear only once. This clonotype was observed many times. CDR3 length equals 13 residues. Trimming took 3 bases from V and 5 from J, leaving 10 bases between them. This TCR was sampled from a woman in her sixties or seventies with Graves' ophthalmopathy. The genes are TRBV12-3 or TRBV12-4 and TRBJ1-1; D is possibly TRBD1 (6 bases). Sequencing was performed on blood. Written as DNA, the CDR3 is TGTGCCAGCAGTTTTCAGGGGAGGACTGAAGCTTTCTTT. This translates into CASSFQGRTEAFF.